The sequence of this T cell receptor beta chain was determined in a study of T cells in Graves' hyperthyroidism and ophthalmopathy. Amplification yielded TCR beta CDR3 regions, with RNA transcripts as the source. Using the HTBI primer set, a first-round RT-PCR was run on the TCR CDR3. TCRdb fed the multiplex PCR reads into MiXCR, producing one record per CDR3 protein. The table shows 300,000 to 450,000 distinct CDR3 sequences, with around 13% occurring only once. The CDR3 runs to 17 residues. The V end lost 0 bases, the J end lost 0 bases, and 11 bases lay between the germline ends. Germline V lookup: CDR1 SGHNT, CDR2 YENEEA.

The material sequenced was blood. The V call is TRBV11-3, the J call TRBJ2-2; perhaps TRBD1 as D (5 bases). The receptor was derived from a woman aged 30 to 39 with Graves' ophthalmopathy. CDR3 region: CASSLDLWGPNTGELFF. In DNA form, the CDR3 reads TGTGCCAGCAGCTTAGATCTGTGGGGCCCGAACACCGGGGAGCTGTTTTTT.